The 15 T cell receptor beta chains below were found in one sample sequenced in a study of T cells in Graves' hyperthyroidism and ophthalmopathy. From RNA transcripts, TCR beta CDR3 regions were amplified. First-round RT-PCR with HTBI primers amplified the TCR CDR3 region. TCRdb passed the multiplex PCR reads through MiXCR, listing each CDR3 protein once. The data contain around 700,000 distinct CDR3 sequences, 30% to 40% of them singletons. Material: blood. These receptors all stem from a woman between 40 and 55 years old with Graves' hyperthyroidism.

This clonotype has at least ten counts. V usage is TRBV19 and J usage is TRBJ1-1, with unresolved D. V lost 1 base to trimming and J lost 1 base, with 4 bases between them. This CDR3 has 13 amino acids. Germline V gene data show CDR1 as LNHDA and CDR2 as SQIVND (reference sequence). The CDR3 spells CASSIATNTEAFF. The CDR3 bases are TGTGCCAGTAGTATAGCCACGAACACTGAAGCTTTCTTT.

This sequence joins TRBV4-3 and TRBJ1-6; 9 bases are shared with TRBD1. Germline assignment: CDR1 LGHNA and CDR2 YSLEER. J lost 8 bases, V lost 2 bases, and 4 bases had no gene match. The CDR3 is made up of 15 amino acids. CDR3 bases: TGCGCCAGCAGCCAACAGGGACAGGGTGATTCACCCCTCCACTTT. Its translation is CASSQQGQGDSPLHF.

The sample holds a few counts of this clonotype. V usage is TRBV6-1 and J usage is TRBJ2-7; D call uncertain. The CDR3 contains 13 residues. V lost 7 bases and J lost 5, with 15 bases in between. Per germline, CDR1 MNHNS and CDR2 SASEGT. The CDR3 reads CASKMVSNNEQYF. The CDR3 DNA reads as TGTGCCAGCAAGATGGTGTCGAATAACGAGCAGTACTTC.

The sample holds a few counts of this clonotype. This sequence joins TRBV6-2 or TRBV6-3 and TRBJ2-7, with a weak D call TRBD1 (5 bases). Trimming shortened V by 9 bases and J by 2 bases, and 17 bases separated the two germline ends. CDR1 and CDR2 (germline): MNHEY, SVGEGT. The CDR3 length is 14 residues. CDR3 bases: TGTGCCAGTACCCGACAGCCGGAAACCTACGAGCAGTACTTC. Translating gives CASTRQPETYEQYF.

This sequence joins TRBV7-2 and TRBJ2-2, with 7 bases lining up with TRBD2. Germline loops: CDR1 SGHTA, CDR2 FQGNSA. Trimming took 8 bases from V and 3 from J; bases not matched to a gene: 3. The CDR3 extends over 13 amino acids. CDR3 nucleotide sequence: TGTGCCAGCCAGCGGGGATACACCGGGGAGCTGTTTTTT. Translation gives CASQRGYTGELFF.

A remark on this clonotype: This CDR3 fails to terminate in the conserved phenylalanine or tryptophan, so it likely reflects a read error. The J gene is TRBJ2-7, the V gene TRBV20-1; D might be TRBD1 or TRBD2, each matching 5 bases. This CDR3 spans 14 amino acids. Trimming left V 0 bases short and J 1 base short, with 10 bases between. The germline gives CDR1 DFQATT, CDR2 SNEGSKA (reference sequence). The CDR3 sequence is CSARDGTGSYEQYL. Here the CDR3 DNA reads TGCAGTGCTAGAGACGGGACGGGATCCTACGAGCAGTACCTC.

To note about this clonotype: A much larger clone lies a single base off, so this may be a read error. This is likely a read error, given that the CDR3 carries no conserved phenylalanine or tryptophan at its end. The rearrangement links TRBV10-3 to TRBJ2-6; 8 bases are shared with TRBD1. CDR1 and CDR2 (germline): ENHRY, SYGVKD. This CDR3 is built from 14 residues. CDR3 nucleotide sequence: TGTGCCAGCAGTTACTCTGACAGGGGCAACGTCCTGACTCTC. This encodes CASSYSDRGNVLTL.

This clonotype occurred many times. The chain recombines TRBV7-9 with TRBJ2-5, with 10 bases matching TRBD1. The CDR3 length is 15 residues. Germline lookup yields CDR1 SEHNR and CDR2 FQNEAQ (reference sequence). J gave up 5 bases and V 5 bases, and 8 bases lay outside the gene matches. The CDR3 protein is CASSLGQGLDETQYF. The CDR3 DNA sequence: TGTGCCAGCAGCCTGGGACAGGGGTTGGATGAGACCCAGTACTTC.

Comments on this clonotype: One base away lies a much larger clone, so this may be a sequencing read error. CDR3 protein: CSAGHSSSGANVLTF. CDR3 nucleotide sequence: TGCAGTGCTGGTCACAGCAGCTCTGGGGCCAACGTCCTGACTTTC. The V gene is TRBV20-1, the J gene TRBJ2-6, with D unclear. V lost 5 bases, J lost 0 bases, and 11 bases lay in between. CDR1 is DFQATT, CDR2 SNEGSKA, per germline (reference sequence). The CDR3 has 15 residues.

Comment on this clonotype: A much larger clone differs from this one at a single base, so this may be a read error. This sequence joins TRBV9 and TRBJ1-2, with D uncertain. The germline V gene encodes CDR1 SGDLS and CDR2 YYNGEE. The V gene lost 0 bases and the J gene lost 1 base, with 7 bases spanning the gap. CDR3 length: 14 amino acids. CDR3 bases: TGTGCCAGCAGCGTAGCTGGGTTTAACTATGGCTACACCTTC. It specifies CASSVAGFNYGYTF.

This clonotype was seen repeatedly, ten times or more. The V call is TRBV12-3 or TRBV12-4, the J call TRBJ1-1, with TRBD1 as a possible D gene (5 bases). V was pared by 1 base and J by 1 base, with 16 bases between. CDR3 length: 17 amino acids. In nucleotides, the CDR3 is TGTGCCAGCAGTTTAGAGGCAGGGCGGGGCTGGAACACTGAAGCTTTCTTT. It codes for CASSLEAGRGWNTEAFF.

The chain combines TRBV7-2 with TRBJ2-2; possibly TRBD2 for D (6 bases). V was cut by 6 bases and J by 0 bases, with 14 bases left in between. The germline V gene has CDR1 SGHTA and CDR2 FQGNSA. CDR3 size: 16 residues. CDR3 in DNA: TGTGCCAGCAGAAGAACCGGGACTGCGAACACCGGGGAGCTGTTTTTT. It specifies CASRRTGTANTGELFF.

In its sample, this clonotype was seen a few times. The V call is TRBV6-6, the J call TRBJ1-3; no reliable D call. The germline gives CDR1 MNHNY, CDR2 SVGAGI (reference sequence). The CDR3 spans 13 residues. V shed 6 bases and J shed 8 bases, with 14 bases lying between them. Written as DNA, the CDR3 is TGTGCCAGCAGCGCCGCAGGACTAGACACCATATATTTT. Its protein product is CASSAAGLDTIYF.

The chain uses TRBV19 and TRBJ2-5; the D call may be TRBD1 or TRBD2 (6 bases each). The V and J ends lost 8 bases and 7 bases respectively, with 17 bases between them. Germline V gene sequence: CDR1 LNHDA, CDR2 SQIVND (reference sequence). The CDR3 runs to 13 residues. The CDR3 DNA reads TGTGCCAGTGCCTCCGTTGAGGGGGGGACCCAGTACTTC. It codes for CASASVEGGTQYF.

This clonotype showed up many times. The chain uses TRBV10-3 and TRBJ1-1; D is uncertain. The CDR3 sequence is 13 residues long. V gave up 7 bases and J gave up 4 bases, with 13 bases separating them. Germline V gene sequence: CDR1 ENHRY, CDR2 SYGVKD. The CDR3 loop reads CAIKGGLLTEAFF. CDR3 DNA: TGTGCCATCAAAGGAGGCCTGCTCACTGAAGCTTTCTTT.